Shown below are 4 T cell receptor beta chains from a single sample sequenced in a study of CD8+ T cells in alopecia areata (dated by TCRdb to 2017 to 2018). Libraries were built with the immunoSEQ multiplex PCR assay. RNA was extracted from all samples and reverse transcribed into cDNA as template for TCR sequencing. Entries here come from immuneACCESS through TCRdb and include only in-frame sequences with V and J called. Some clones fail to appear in such tables; in the studies checked, an unresolved V gene covers under half of the shortfall, and the cause of the remainder is unknown. Counted in this sample were approximately 150,000 clones; 55% of them appeared once. The leading ten clones occupy less than 5% of the sample. The sequencing input was CD4+ T cells sorted from blood. The source is a human donor in good health.

The table lists this clone with a few counts. The chain links TRBV7-9 to TRBJ2-7; 9 positions match TRBD1. The CDR3 contains 16 residues. The germline CDR1 and CDR2 sequences are SEHNR and FQNEAQ (reference sequence). The J segment lost 3 bases and the V segment lost 6 bases, leaving 12 bases of the junction unmatched. CDR3 sequence: CASRGLERDRDYEQYF. The DNA for the CDR3 is TGTGCCAGCAGGGGATTAGAAAGGGACAGGGACTACGAGCAGTACTTC.

This chain joins TRBV14 and TRBJ1-1; D unresolved. This CDR3 region has 14 residues. The V end lost 5 bases, the J end lost 0 bases, and 10 bases lay between the germline ends. Germline lookup yields CDR1 SGHDN and CDR2 FVKESK. CDR3 region: CASSFGRMNTEAFF. The CDR3 nucleotides are TGTGCCAGCAGCTTTGGACGGATGAACACTGAAGCTTTCTTT. The variable domain in full, completed from reference TRBV14 and TRBJ1-1, reads EAGVTQFPSHSVIEKGQTVTLRCDPISGHDNLYWYRRVMGKEIKFLLHFVKESKQDESGMPNNRFLAERTGGTYSTLKVQPAELEDSGVYFCASSFGRMNTEAFFGQGTRLTVV.

V gene TRBV20-1 combines with J gene TRBJ1-1; D is uncertain. Per germline, CDR1 DFQATT and CDR2 SNEGSKA (reference sequence). Trimming took 6 bases from V and 1 from J, leaving 3 bases between them. CDR3 length: 10 amino acids. The CDR3 here is CSAENTEAFF. The DNA for the CDR3 is TGCAGTGCCGAGAACACTGAAGCTTTCTTT.

CDR3 amino acids: CASSRDGDNQPQHF. CDR3 bases: TGCGCCAGCAGCCGGGACGGCGACAATCAGCCCCAGCATTTT. J is TRBJ1-5 and V is TRBV5-1; perhaps TRBD1 as D (5 bases). The V end lost 4 bases, the J end lost 3 bases, and 11 bases lay between the germline ends. The CDR3 is 14 amino acids. Germline V gene lookup returns CDR1 SGHRS and CDR2 YFSETQ.